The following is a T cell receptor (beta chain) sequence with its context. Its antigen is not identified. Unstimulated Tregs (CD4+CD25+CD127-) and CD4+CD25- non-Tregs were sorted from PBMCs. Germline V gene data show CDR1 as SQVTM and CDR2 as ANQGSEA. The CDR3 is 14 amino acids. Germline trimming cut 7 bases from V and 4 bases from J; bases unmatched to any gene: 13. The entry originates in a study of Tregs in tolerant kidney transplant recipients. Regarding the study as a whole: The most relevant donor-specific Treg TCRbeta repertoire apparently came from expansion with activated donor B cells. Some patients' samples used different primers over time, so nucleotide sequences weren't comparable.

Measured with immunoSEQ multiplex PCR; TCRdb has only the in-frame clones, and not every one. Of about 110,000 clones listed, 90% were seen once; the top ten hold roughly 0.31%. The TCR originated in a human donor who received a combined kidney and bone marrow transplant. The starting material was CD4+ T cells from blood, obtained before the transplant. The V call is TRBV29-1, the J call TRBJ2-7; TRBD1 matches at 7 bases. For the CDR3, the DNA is TGCAGCGCCCTCCGGGACAGCCAATTTTACGAGCAGTACTTC. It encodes CSALRDSQFYEQYF.